Sequencing of this TCR beta chain was carried out in a study of blood T cell repertoires in COVID-19. Study information: Italy, Spain and the United States were the sources of the convalescent and acute COVID-19 samples. Sources were T cells, B-cell-depleted T cells, or PBMCs; the material itself was cDNA or gDNA.

In the study's own analysis: From reference gene primer amplification, estimates of nucleated cell counts were derived. Generated by immunoSEQ multiplex PCR, the TCRdb table keeps only in-frame clones and is missing some. That table gives V, J and clone size, and the DNA gave D and trimming. The sample holds about 110,000 clones, more than 75% seen once. The receptor comes from a man aged 40-50 years with acute or convalescent COVID-19. The sequencing sample was made of peripheral blood.

CDR3 region: CASSARVQRPFQYF. For the CDR3, the DNA is TGTGCCAGTAGTGCCCGGGTCCAGCGTCCTTTTCAGTACTTC. This chain links TRBV19 with TRBJ2-4, with D unresolved. This CDR3 has 14 amino acids. In germline, CDR1 is LNHDA, CDR2 SQIVND (reference sequence). The V end lost 5 bases, the J end lost 11 bases, and 19 bases lay between the germline ends.